The 28 T cell receptor beta chains below all came from one sample that was sequenced in a study of cytomegalovirus exposure and HLA in healthy donors. Primers included in the PCR were 60 Vbeta and 13 Jbeta primers. Measured with immunoSEQ multiplex PCR; TCRdb has only the in-frame clones, and not every one. This sample yields around 140,000 clones, of which approximately 80% are seen a single time; 4.2% belongs to the top ten. Sequenced: PBMCs. The receptor set was obtained from a male donor in good health and CMV-seropositive.

This clone was counted a few times. The gene calls are TRBV2 and TRBJ2-2; tentatively, D is TRBD2 (5 bases). V was clipped by 6 bases and J by 0 bases, with 11 bases between them. The CDR3 is made up of 15 amino acids. Germline CDR1 reads SNHLY; CDR2 reads FYNNEI. For the CDR3, the DNA is TGTGCCAGCAGCGGGATCAGGTCGAACACCGGGGAGCTGTTTTTT. It yields the protein CASSGIRSNTGELFF. Together with reference TRBV2 and TRBJ2-2, the CDR3 gives the full variable domain: EPEVTQTPSHQVTQMGQEVILRCVPISNHLYFYWYRQILGQKVEFLVSFYNNEISEKSEIFDDQFSVERPDGSNFTLKIRSTKLEDSAMYFCASSGIRSNTGELFFGEGSRLTVL.

The V and J genes are TRBV19 and TRBJ1-2; possible D gene TRBD1, 6 bases. Trimming removed 9 bases from V and 4 bases from J, with 21 bases in between. CDR1 and CDR2 from the germline V gene are LNHDA and SQIVND (reference sequence). This CDR3 is 15 amino acids long. The CDR3 DNA is TGTGCCAGCAGGGAAAGGACAGCTTCGGGCTATGGCTACACCTTC. Protein product: CASRERTASGYGYTF.

The chain combines TRBV7-9 with TRBJ1-2; 9 bases agree with TRBD1. Trimming cost V 5 bases and J 6 bases; bases outside gene matches: 10. Germline V gene lookup returns CDR1 SEHNR and CDR2 FQNEAQ (reference sequence). This CDR3 spans 15 amino acids. CDR3 DNA sequence: TGTGCCAGCAGCCCCGAACAGGGGGCATGGGATGGCTACACCTTC. Translation gives CASSPEQGAWDGYTF. The complete variable domain, with remaining parts taken from reference TRBV7-9 and TRBJ1-2, reads DTGVSQNPRHKITKRGQNVTFRCDPISEHNRLYWYRQTLGQGPEFLTYFQNEAQLEKSRLLSDRFSAERPKGSFSTLEIQRTEQGDSAMYLCASSPEQGAWDGYTFGSGTRLTVV.

In this sample, this clone turned up a few times. The gene calls are TRBV10-3 and TRBJ1-2; no clear D gene. The germline V and J ends were trimmed by 6 bases and 3 bases, with 11 bases remaining between them. CDR1 is ENHRY and CDR2 is SYGVKD in the germline V gene. This CDR3 contains 13 residues. DNA for the CDR3: TGTGCCATCAGGCACGTGGCAGACTATGGCTACACCTTC. This gives the protein CAIRHVADYGYTF.

The chain combines TRBV19 with TRBJ1-1, with 10 bases fitting TRBD1. The CDR3 has 16 amino acids. Germline loops: CDR1 LNHDA, CDR2 SQIVND (reference sequence). V dropped 3 bases and J dropped 1; count of bases not matched to a gene: 5. CDR3 DNA: TGTGCCAGTAGTATCCCGGGACAGGGGTCGAACACTGAAGCTTTCTTT. This encodes CASSIPGQGSNTEAFF.

This chain connects TRBV11-3 to TRBJ2-3, with D perhaps TRBD2 (6 bases). Germline assignment: CDR1 SGHNT and CDR2 YENEEA. This CDR3 has 13 residues. Trimming removed 4 bases from V and 4 bases from J, with 9 bases in between. CDR3 amino acids: CASSSRGADTQYF. The CDR3 bases are TGTGCCAGCAGCTCTCGCGGGGCAGATACGCAGTATTTT.

As concerns this clone: Other DNA sequences in this sample translate to the same CDR3. The chain employs TRBV5-1 and TRBJ2-3, with 7 bases fitting TRBD2. The CDR3 contains 14 residues. J lost 2 bases, V lost 0 bases, and 0 bases had no gene match. Germline V gives CDR1 SGHRS, CDR2 YFSETQ. The CDR3 loop reads CASSLGLATDTQYF. The CDR3 DNA follows: TGCGCCAGCAGCTTGGGACTAGCCACAGATACGCAGTATTTT.

In its sample, this clone was seen a few times. V usage is TRBV11-3 and J usage is TRBJ1-1, with unresolved D. Looked up from germline, CDR1 is SGHNT and CDR2 is YENEEA. This CDR3 region has 13 residues. V gave up 4 bases and J gave up 3 bases, with 9 bases separating them. The CDR3 here is CASSSGIDTEAFF. The CDR3 DNA sequence: TGTGCCAGCAGCTCGGGGATAGACACTGAAGCTTTCTTT.

The chain has TRBV28 and TRBJ2-3; TRBD2 matches at 7 bases. The CDR3 is 15 residues long. CDR1 is MDHEN and CDR2 is SYDVKM in the germline V gene. V dropped 5 bases and J dropped 0; count of bases not matched to a gene: 5. CDR3 nucleotide sequence: TGTGCCAGCAGTCCCGGACTAGTGAGCACAGATACGCAGTATTTT. Amino acids: CASSPGLVSTDTQYF.

The chain is built from TRBV11-3 and TRBJ2-7; 8 nucleotides line up with TRBD1. Germline CDR1 SGHNT, CDR2 YENEEA. J lost 9 bases, V lost 5 bases, and 9 bases had no gene match. The CDR3 spans 13 residues. CDR3 in amino acids: CASSRDRSARQYF. The CDR3, as DNA: TGTGCCAGCAGCAGGGACAGGTCCGCCCGGCAGTACTTC.

The chain employs TRBV2 and TRBJ2-1; 10 bases fit TRBD1. V shed 6 bases and J 3 bases; nucleotides not matched to a gene: 2. The germline CDR1 and CDR2 sequences are SNHLY and FYNNEI. The CDR3 has 14 amino acids. The CDR3 DNA is TGTGCCAGCAGCCGGACAGGGGGCTACAATGAGCAGTTCTTC. Its translation is CASSRTGGYNEQFF.

V and J are TRBV7-9 and TRBJ2-3, with D possibly matching TRBD2 (5 bases). CDR1 is SEHNR and CDR2 is FQNEAQ in the germline V gene (reference sequence). The CDR3 is 16 residues long. The V end lost 3 bases, the J end lost 0 bases, and 13 bases lay between the germline ends. Here the CDR3 reads CASSFGSRLSTDTQYF. CDR3 sequence (DNA): TGTGCCAGCAGCTTCGGCTCCAGACTAAGCACAGATACGCAGTATTTT.

This clone was observed a few times. V is TRBV5-1 and J is TRBJ1-4, with a possible D match to TRBD1 (6 bases). Trimming pared 1 base from V and 7 bases from J, leaving 11 bases between. This CDR3 contains 14 residues. Germline V gene sequence: CDR1 SGHRS, CDR2 YFSETQ. The CDR3: CASSLWGQGEKLFF. The CDR3 DNA sequence: TGCGCCAGCAGCTTGTGGGGGCAGGGTGAAAAACTGTTTTTT.

In its sample, this clone was seen a few times. Other DNA sequences in the sample encode the same CDR3. The chain employs TRBV9 and TRBJ1-1; D uncertain. The CDR3 covers 13 residues. The germline V and J ends were trimmed by 3 bases and 5 bases, with 11 bases remaining between them. The germline gives CDR1 SGDLS, CDR2 YYNGEE. CDR3 sequence: CASSGGPGTEAFF. In DNA form, the CDR3 reads TGTGCCAGCAGCGGAGGCCCGGGGACTGAAGCTTTCTTT.

The chain employs TRBV2 and TRBJ2-7; D call uncertain. The ends were cut back, 7 bases at V and 4 bases at J, with 11 bases in the middle. CDR3 length: 12 amino acids. CDR1 and CDR2 from the germline V gene are SNHLY and FYNNEI. CDR3 sequence: CASNAVSYEQYF. The CDR3 DNA sequence: TGTGCCAGCAATGCGGTAAGTTACGAGCAGTACTTC.

This chain links TRBV5-8 with TRBJ2-7; 11 bases are a match to TRBD2. This CDR3 region has 15 residues. V gave up 6 bases and J gave up 5 bases; unmatched junction bases: 10. Per germline, CDR1 SGHTS and CDR2 YDEGEE. The DNA of the CDR3 is TGTGCCAGCATCCTAGCGGGAGGATTTGTCAACGAGCAGTACTTC. As protein: CASILAGGFVNEQYF.

The J gene is TRBJ1-5, the V gene TRBV28; D is undetermined. V was cut by 7 bases and J by 6 bases, with 10 bases left in between. The length of the CDR3 is 12 residues. Germline V gene lookup returns CDR1 MDHEN and CDR2 SYDVKM. The chain's CDR3 is CASTLSSQPQHF. The DNA for the CDR3 is TGTGCCAGCACCCTCTCTAGTCAGCCCCAGCATTTT.

This chain connects TRBV9 to TRBJ1-1; possibly TRBD1 for D (6 bases). Germline lookup yields CDR1 SGDLS and CDR2 YYNGEE. This CDR3 comprises 15 residues. V was clipped by 0 bases and J by 0 bases, with 9 bases between them. CDR3: CASSVEAGVNTEAFF. The CDR3 region has the DNA TGTGCCAGCAGCGTAGAGGCAGGGGTGAACACTGAAGCTTTCTTT.

This rearrangement joins TRBV13 to TRBJ2-7; weak D call: TRBD2 (5 bases). The germline gives CDR1 PRHDT, CDR2 FYEKMQ (reference sequence). There are 15 residues in the CDR3. V lost 1 base and J lost 0, with 10 bases in between. The CDR3 coding sequence is TGTGCCAGCAGCTTAGATCCGGGGAGCTCCTACGAGCAGTACTTC. This gives the protein CASSLDPGSSYEQYF.

The chain carries TRBV18 and TRBJ2-7; a possible D gene is TRBD1 (6 bases). Germline V gene lookup returns CDR1 KGHSH and CDR2 LQKENI. There are 14 residues in the CDR3. Between the trimmed V and J ends, which lost 2 bases and 3 bases, there was a span of 11 bases. The CDR3 loop reads CASSPAGADYEQYF. As DNA, the CDR3 is TGTGCCAGCTCACCAGCAGGGGCCGACTACGAGCAGTACTTC.

Points on this clone: The conserved phenylalanine or tryptophan is not found at the CDR3 terminus, so this likely reflects a read error. This chain links TRBV7-9 with TRBJ2-7; the D gene is possibly TRBD1 (5 bases). Germline CDR1 is SEHNR and CDR2 is FQNEAQ (reference sequence). This CDR3 contains 13 residues. Trimming pared 1 base from V and 5 bases from J, leaving 9 bases between. In DNA form, the CDR3 reads TGTGCCAGCAGCTTAGTAGGGGTTAACGAGCAGTACTAC. Translation: CASSLVGVNEQYY.

The gene calls are TRBV29-1 and TRBJ2-2; TRBD2 matches at 10 bases. CDR1 is SQVTM, CDR2 ANQGSEA, per germline. CDR3 length: 15 residues. V shed 1 base and J 5 bases; nucleotides not matched to a gene: 4. In nucleotides, the CDR3 is TGCAGCGTTGAAGCTAGCGGGAGAGGTACCGGGGAGCTGTTTTTT. This translates into CSVEASGRGTGELFF.

The chain joins TRBV19 to TRBJ2-1; TRBD2 agrees at 13 bases. V gave up 4 bases and J gave up 7 bases; unmatched junction bases: 4. This CDR3 comprises 15 residues. CDR1 and CDR2 (germline): LNHDA, SQIVND (reference sequence). In DNA, the CDR3 is TGTGCCAGTAGTACGGGACTAGCGGGATCAAATGAGCAGTTCTTC. Translated: CASSTGLAGSNEQFF.

This rearrangement joins TRBV27 to TRBJ1-2; 9 bases fit TRBD1. V lost 5 bases, J lost 4 bases, and 11 bases stayed unmatched. CDR1 is MNHEY and CDR2 is SMNVEV in the germline V gene (reference sequence). The CDR3 is 16 residues long. The CDR3 spells CASSPLRRTGVYGYTF. CDR3 nucleotides: TGTGCCAGCAGTCCCCTCCGACGGACAGGGGTCTATGGCTACACCTTC.

The rearrangement links TRBV5-1 to TRBJ2-3, with D possibly being TRBD2 (5 bases). Germline-derived CDR1 and CDR2 are SGHRS and YFSETQ. The germline V and J ends were trimmed by 0 bases and 6 bases, with 11 bases remaining between them. The CDR3 is 14 residues long. CDR3 amino acids: CASSLARWEDTQYF. The CDR3, as DNA: TGCGCCAGCAGCTTGGCCCGGTGGGAGGATACGCAGTATTTT.

This rearrangement joins TRBV11-2 to TRBJ1-5; 9 bases are shared with TRBD1. The CDR3 consists of 15 residues. J lost 5 bases, V lost 3 bases, and 5 bases had no gene match. From germline, CDR1 is SGHAT and CDR2 FQNNGV. The CDR3 DNA follows: TGTGCCAGCAGCTTGGGGGACAGGGTGGATCAGCCCCAGCATTTT. Amino acid sequence: CASSLGDRVDQPQHF. Variable domain in full (rest from reference TRBV11-2 and TRBJ1-5): EAGVAQSPRYKIIEKRQSVAFWCNPISGHATLYWYQQILGQGPKLLIQFQNNGVVDDSQLPKDRFSAERLKGVDSTLKIQPAKLEDSAVYLCASSLGDRVDQPQHFGDGTRLSIL.

The chain uses TRBV7-9 and TRBJ1-1, with 10 nucleotides matching TRBD1. J lost 4 bases, V lost 1 base, and 3 bases had no gene match. The CDR3 has 15 residues. CDR1 is SEHNR and CDR2 is FQNEAQ in the germline V gene (reference sequence). The CDR3 coding sequence is TGTGCCAGCAGCTTAGGACAGGGGGCCGGCACTGAAGCTTTCTTT. Translated: CASSLGQGAGTEAFF. The full variable domain, with the rest looked up from reference TRBV7-9 and TRBJ1-1, is DTGVSQNPRHKITKRGQNVTFRCDPISEHNRLYWYRQTLGQGPEFLTYFQNEAQLEKSRLLSDRFSAERPKGSFSTLEIQRTEQGDSAMYLCASSLGQGAGTEAFFGQGTRLTVV.

The chain uses TRBV10-3 and TRBJ2-7; 7 bases map to TRBD1. Germline loops: CDR1 ENHRY, CDR2 SYGVKD. The V segment lost 2 bases and the J segment 2 bases; nucleotides outside the gene matches: 6. The CDR3 extends over 15 amino acids. The CDR3 nucleotides are TGTGCCATCAGTGAGGACGGGCAGGGGGCCTACGAGCAGTACTTC. It specifies CAISEDGQGAYEQYF.